The 14 T cell receptor beta chains below all came from one sample that was sequenced in a study of T cell clonotyping in hematopoietic cell transplantation. The sample's time point: recipient sample about 28 days before transplant, after cytoreduction. Clones were read by immunoSEQ multiplex PCR, and TCRdb kept only the in-frame ones, dropping some. The sample lists about 76,000 clones, around 96% occurring once. The sequencing here drew on peripheral blood mononuclear cells, taken before stem cell transplant. The receptors were sampled from a woman aged 45-65 years with acute myeloid leukemia. Some clones in this sample may be carry-over from other donors' samples.

The chain recombines TRBV6-5 with TRBJ2-5; 10 positions agree with TRBD2. V gave up 6 bases and J gave up 2 bases; unmatched junction bases: 0. This CDR3 contains 13 residues. Germline assignment: CDR1 MNHEY and CDR2 SVGAGI. CDR3 DNA sequence: TGTGCCAGCAGACTAGCGGGACAAGAGACCCAGTACTTC. Its protein is CASRLAGQETQYF.

The V call is TRBV7-8, the J call TRBJ2-7; 8 bases match TRBD2. The V and J ends lost 1 base and 2 bases, in that order; junction bases with no gene match: 4. The CDR3 runs 15 residues. The germline V gene has CDR1 SGHVS and CDR2 FQNEAQ. This chain's CDR3 is CASSLEGSGAYEQYF. The CDR3, as DNA: TGTGCCAGCAGCTTAGAGGGTAGCGGGGCCTACGAGCAGTACTTC.

This chain uses TRBV7-9 with TRBJ1-6; D remains ambiguous. The germline V gene has CDR1 SEHNR and CDR2 FQNEAQ (reference sequence). This CDR3 spans 14 amino acids. The germline V and J ends were trimmed by 3 bases and 5 bases, with 8 bases remaining between them. CDR3 DNA sequence: TGTGCCAGCAGCTTCGGGTTTGATAATTCACCCCTCCACTTT. Its translation is CASSFGFDNSPLHF.

This chain uses TRBV19 with TRBJ2-3; D not certain. Trimming shortened V by 3 bases and J by 8 bases, and 18 bases separated the two germline ends. The CDR3 covers 15 residues. Germline V gene sequence: CDR1 LNHDA, CDR2 SQIVND (reference sequence). The CDR3 is CASSMANGAEGTQYF. CDR3 in DNA: TGTGCCAGTAGTATGGCCAACGGCGCCGAAGGTACGCAGTATTTT.

The genes are TRBV2 and TRBJ1-3; a possible D gene is TRBD1 (6 bases). The V and J ends lost 6 bases and 4 bases respectively, with 10 bases between them. Germline CDR1 and CDR2: SNHLY and FYNNEI. The CDR3 runs to 13 residues. The CDR3: CASRPRGGNTIYF. The CDR3, as DNA: TGTGCCAGCAGACCTAGGGGGGGAAACACCATATATTTT.

The chain employs TRBV10-3 and TRBJ2-7; D is ambiguous. V lost 3 bases to trimming and J lost 3 bases, with 9 bases between them. CDR3 length: 13 residues. The V gene's germline CDR1 is ENHRY and CDR2 SYGVKD. The CDR3 sequence is CAISDERSYEQYF. The DNA for the CDR3 is TGTGCCATCAGTGATGAGAGGAGCTACGAGCAGTACTTC.

The chain couples TRBV4-1 to TRBJ2-7; D may be TRBD1 or TRBD2 (5 bases each). Germline CDR1 is MGHRA and CDR2 is YSYEKL. The V end was cut by 2 bases, the J end by 3 bases, with 17 bases between. CDR3 length: 16 residues. CDR3 coding DNA: TGCGCCAGCAGCCAAACCGGGGCGCAGGGCGGCTACGAGCAGTACTTC. The encoded protein is CASSQTGAQGGYEQYF.

This chain joins TRBV5-1 and TRBJ2-3, with D perhaps matching TRBD1 (6 bases). Trimming shortened V by 0 bases and J by 4 bases, and 12 bases separated the two germline ends. Germline CDR1 is SGHRS and CDR2 is YFSETQ. The CDR3 spans 15 residues. The CDR3 here is CASSLAGRGSDTQYF. The CDR3 bases are TGCGCCAGCAGCTTGGCTGGCAGGGGCTCAGATACGCAGTATTTT.

This clone has a single count. The chain carries TRBV4-1 and TRBJ1-2; the D gene is possibly TRBD1 (5 bases). V lost 6 bases to trimming and J lost 14 bases, with 22 bases between them. The CDR3 consists of 13 residues. CDR1 and CDR2 from the germline V gene are MGHRA and YSYEKL. The DNA for the CDR3 is TGCGCCAGCAGTCGTACCCTTATTGGGGCCAAGACCTTC. The encoded protein is CASSRTLIGAKTF.

The chain combines TRBV5-1 with TRBJ1-5; TRBD1 aligns across 9 bases. This CDR3 comprises 17 residues. Germline values: CDR1 SGHRS, CDR2 YFSETQ. V was clipped by 2 bases and J by 2 bases; unmatched bases: 8. The CDR3 spells CASSLGTGQGGNQPQHF. CDR3 nucleotides: TGCGCCAGCAGCTTAGGGACAGGGCAGGGAGGCAATCAGCCCCAGCATTTT. The complete variable domain, with remaining parts taken from reference TRBV5-1 and TRBJ1-5, reads KAGVTQTPRYLIKTRGQQVTLSCSPISGHRSVSWYQQTPGQGLQFLFEYFSETQRNKGNFPGRFSGRQFSNSRSEMNVSTLELGDSALYLCASSLGTGQGGNQPQHFGDGTRLSIL.

The V gene is TRBV11-3, the J gene TRBJ2-7; TRBD1 aligns across 8 bases. CDR1 SGHNT and CDR2 YENEEA come from the germline V gene. The CDR3 loop spans 14 amino acids. J was trimmed by 5 bases and V by 2 bases; bases with no gene match: 5. CDR3 DNA: TGTGCCAGCAGCTTACGAGACAGGGGACACGAGCAGTACTTC. Its protein is CASSLRDRGHEQYF.

V is TRBV15 and J is TRBJ1-1; TRBD1 matches at 11 bases. Germline loops: CDR1 LNHNV, CDR2 YYDKDF (reference sequence). The CDR3 totals 15 residues. The V gene end was trimmed by 3 bases and the J gene end by 4 bases; junction bases not matched to a gene: 4. In DNA form, the CDR3 reads TGTGCCACCAGCAGGGACAGGGGGCAGGGCACTGAAGCTTTCTTT. Its protein is CATSRDRGQGTEAFF.

The rearrangement uses TRBV28 and TRBJ1-3, with D unclear. V lost 6 bases and J 0 bases, leaving 6 bases between the germline ends. The germline CDR1 and CDR2 sequences are MDHEN and SYDVKM. The CDR3 spans 13 residues. The CDR3 region has the DNA TGTGCCAGCAGGGCCCACTCTGGAAACACCATATATTTT. Translated: CASRAHSGNTIYF.

The count of this clone is one. The gene calls are TRBV29-1 and TRBJ1-5; TRBD1 agrees at 7 bases. After removal of 6 bases from V and 2 bases from J, the junction contained 7 bases not matched to a gene. Germline CDR1 SQVTM, CDR2 ANQGSEA. The CDR3 totals 14 residues. The CDR3 DNA follows: TGCAGCGTCCAACAGGGGTTTGGCAATCAGCCCCAGCATTTT. Translated: CSVQQGFGNQPQHF.